The clone carrying this TCR beta chain has just a few counts. Its antigen is currently unknown. The data derive from a study of human T cells and chemical hapten exposure. Turning to the study itself: Recorded diagnoses among the mostly female patients were alopecia areata, totalis or universalis.

Findings of the study overall: Expanded TCRs grouped into significantly more large CDR3 similarity clusters than controls produced.

The CDR3 covers 18 residues. V was cut by 2 bases and J by 3 bases, with 25 bases left in between. The V gene's germline CDR1 is GTSNPN and CDR2 SVGIG (reference sequence). The time point here: patch test 2, 6 weeks after DPC sensitization. The treatment was: therapeutic diphenylcyclopropenone sensitization with weekly scalp DPC. Whole blood that had not been fractionated was the source of extracted total RNA. In the library, unique molecular identifiers were attached to individual cDNA molecules. Under the authors' procedure: Per-sample TCR counts ranged from about 20,000 to 700,000, median about 100,000. Via MiXCR, TCRdb re-called the RACE reads, giving one row per CDR3 protein. For this entry, the V and J calls and clone size follow TCRdb and not the study's own pipeline. The sample records 35,000 to 50,000 distinct CDR3 sequences, about 9.6% being singletons.

The source of this sequence is a woman aged 30 to 39 with alopecia areata. Some clones in this sample may be carry-over from other donors' samples. Sequences were derived from whole blood, sampled in connection with sensitization to the hapten diphenylcyclopropenone (DPC). This chain uses TRBV30 with TRBJ1-2, with D perhaps TRBD1 (5 bases). The CDR3 sequence is CAWSPRGGGLGLYYGYTF. CDR3 coding DNA: TGTGCCTGGAGTCCCCGCGGGGGAGGCCTCGGACTCTACTATGGCTACACCTTC. The full variable domain, completed using reference TRBV30 and TRBJ1-2, is SQTIHQWPATLVQPVGSPLSLECTVEGTSNPNLYWYRQAAGRGLQLLFYSVGIGQISSEVPQNLSASRPQDRQFILSSKKLLLSDSGFYLCAWSPRGGGLGLYYGYTFGSGTRLTVV.